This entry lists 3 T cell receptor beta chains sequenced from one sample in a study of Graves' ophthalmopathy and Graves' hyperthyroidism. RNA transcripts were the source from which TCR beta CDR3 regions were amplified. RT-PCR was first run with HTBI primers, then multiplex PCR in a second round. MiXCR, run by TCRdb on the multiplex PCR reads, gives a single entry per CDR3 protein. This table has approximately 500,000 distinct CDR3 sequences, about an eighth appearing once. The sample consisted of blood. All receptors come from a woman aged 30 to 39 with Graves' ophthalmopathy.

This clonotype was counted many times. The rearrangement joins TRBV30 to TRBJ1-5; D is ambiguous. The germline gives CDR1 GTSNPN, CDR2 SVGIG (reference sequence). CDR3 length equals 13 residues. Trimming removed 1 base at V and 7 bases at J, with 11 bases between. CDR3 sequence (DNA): TGTGCCTGGAGTGCGGGCAGTGAGCAGCCCCAGCATTTT. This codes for CAWSAGSEQPQHF. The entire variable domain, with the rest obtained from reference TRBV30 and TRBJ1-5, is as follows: SQTIHQWPATLVQPVGSPLSLECTVEGTSNPNLYWYRQAAGRGLQLLFYSVGIGQISSEVPQNLSASRPQDRQFILSSKKLLLSDSGFYLCAWSAGSEQPQHFGDGTRLSIL.

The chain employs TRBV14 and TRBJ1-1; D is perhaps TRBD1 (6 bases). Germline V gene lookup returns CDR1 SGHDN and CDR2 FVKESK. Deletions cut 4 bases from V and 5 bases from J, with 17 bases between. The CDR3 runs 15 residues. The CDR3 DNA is TGTGCCAGCAGCCCGTTGGGGGGGGGCAATACTGAAGCTTTCTTT. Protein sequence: CASSPLGGGNTEAFF.

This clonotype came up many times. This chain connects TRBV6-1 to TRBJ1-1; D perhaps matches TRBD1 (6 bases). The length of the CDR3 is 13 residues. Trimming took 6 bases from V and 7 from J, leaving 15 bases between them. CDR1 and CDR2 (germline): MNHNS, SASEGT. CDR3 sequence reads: CASSAIGTFEAFF. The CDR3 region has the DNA TGTGCCAGCAGCGCGATCGGGACATTTGAAGCTTTCTTT.